This TCR beta chain was recovered during a study of Ad26.COV2.S vaccination and SARS-CoV-2 variants. Across the whole study: Donor was one of the participants in the Ad26.COV2.S arm of the COV1001 trial. Ad26.COV2.S given intramuscularly, once or twice 56 days apart.

Data came from immunoSEQ multiplex PCR; TCRdb stores just in-frame clones and leaves some out. Among about 350,000 clones listed, about 86% were seen once. Treatment denoted: 15 to 20 received Ad26.COV2.S at low or high dose, single or two shots; about five received placebo; per-sample allocation not given. At day 63 after the first vaccine or placebo injection, samples were drawn. The material sequenced was peripheral blood, taken in a trial of Ad26.COV2.S vaccine versus placebo. This receptor was identified in a person between 18 and 65 years old who received the Ad26.COV2.S COVID-19 vaccine or a placebo.

The CDR3 is CASSLRLETQYF. In DNA, the CDR3 is TGTGCCAGCAGTTTACGACTAGAGACCCAGTACTTC. The J gene is TRBJ2-5, the V gene TRBV12-3 or TRBV12-4, with no clear D. This CDR3 has 12 amino acids. V gave up 2 bases and J gave up 4 bases, with 5 bases separating them.